This TCR beta chain stems from a study of CD8+ T cells in alopecia areata. Study context: Patients given treatment had severity scored by the percentage of scalp area affected. General observations from the study: TCR sharing was clearer in mice than between patients, perhaps partly owing to patient HLA diversity. A large proportion of expanded lesional clones were detected persisting in scalp and blood during tofacitinib. Among the top 100, expanded CD8+ clones, as well as scalp clonality, were significantly decreased by tofacitinib.

Regarding this clone: Its antigen is as yet unknown.

Stated treatment: oral pan-JAK inhibitor, 5-10 mg twice daily. Reverse transcription of extracted RNA yielded cDNA, which provided the sequencing template. Sequencing was performed with immunoSEQ multiplex PCR; in TCRdb, only in-frame clones are kept and a portion is missing. In the table there are about 140,000 clones, about 51% of which are singletons. V lost 7 bases and J 3 bases, leaving 13 bases between the germline ends. The CDR3 totals 13 residues. Germline V lookup: CDR1 GTSNPN, CDR2 SVGIG (reference sequence). The sample consisted of CD8+ T cells sorted from blood, taken at week 4, from a patient treated with tofacitinib. The source of this sequence is a human donor with alopecia areata. The chain employs TRBV30 and TRBJ2-1; the D gene is possibly TRBD1 (6 bases). DNA for the CDR3: TGTGCCTTTATCTCGGACAGCTACAATGAGCAGTTCTTC. Amino acids: CAFISDSYNEQFF.